This is a list of T cell receptor beta chains from one sample in a study of cytomegalovirus exposure and HLA in healthy donors. Assay: immunoSEQ multiplex PCR; the TCRdb copy retains only in-frame clones and omits some. The sample has 150,000 to 200,000 clones, around 86% seen once. The sequencing input was PBMCs. All receptors come from a man younger than 35 in good health and CMV-seropositive. CDR3s include the opening cysteine and the closing phenylalanine or tryptophan. Fields, in order: J gene, V gene, clone size, D gene, CDR3 DNA, CDR3 protein. D genes are given only for firm matches. Some rows have no size entry. The others give once, few or many, or a class for an expanded clone.

j_gene: TRBJ2-7; v_gene: TRBV4-3; abundance: NA; d_gene: NA; CDR3nt: TGCGCCAGCAGCCAAGTTCTACTCTACGAGCAGTACTTC; CDR3aa: CASSQVLLYEQYF
j_gene: TRBJ1-2; v_gene: TRBV10-3; abundance: NA; d_gene: NA; CDR3nt: TGTGCCATCAGTGCCCTTCGAGCGGCTACCAACTATGGCTACACCTTC; CDR3aa: CAISALRAATNYGYTF
j_gene: TRBJ2-1; v_gene: TRBV7-2; abundance: NA; d_gene: TRBD2; CDR3nt: TGTGCCAGCTACGCCCTAGCGGGAGTTTCGTCCTACAATGAGCAGTTCTTC; CDR3aa: CASYALAGVSSYNEQFF
j_gene: TRBJ2-7; v_gene: TRBV5-5; abundance: NA; d_gene: TRBD2; CDR3nt: TGTGCCAGCAGCTTGGGTCGGACTAGCTCCTACGAGCAGTACTTC; CDR3aa: CASSLGRTSSYEQYF
j_gene: TRBJ2-3; v_gene: TRBV9; abundance: NA; d_gene: NA; CDR3nt: TGTGCCAGCAGCGTAGAGGTGGGGGCCCCACAAGATACGCAGTATTTT; CDR3aa: CASSVEVGAPQDTQYF
j_gene: TRBJ1-2; v_gene: TRBV18; abundance: NA; d_gene: TRBD1; CDR3nt: TGTGCCAGCTCACCCCAAGGGACAGGGAACTATGGCTACACCTTC; CDR3aa: CASSPQGTGNYGYTF
j_gene: TRBJ2-7; v_gene: TRBV7-2; abundance: NA; d_gene: TRBD1; CDR3nt: TGTGCCAGCAGTCAAGGACAGGGTTTTAGGTCCTACGAGCAGTACTTC; CDR3aa: CASSQGQGFRSYEQYF
j_gene: TRBJ2-2; v_gene: TRBV7-2; abundance: NA; d_gene: NA; CDR3nt: TGTGCCAGCAGCGAAACCTCAGGGGCGGCCGGGGAGCTGTTTTTT; CDR3aa: CASSETSGAAGELFF
j_gene: TRBJ2-7; v_gene: TRBV7-6; abundance: NA; d_gene: TRBD2; CDR3nt: TGTGCCAGCACCGCGACTAGCGGGTCCTACGAGCAGTACTTC; CDR3aa: CASTATSGSYEQYF
j_gene: TRBJ1-5; v_gene: TRBV6-4; abundance: many; d_gene: NA; CDR3nt: TGTGCCAGCATTACGGGGGGCAATCAGCCCCAGCATTTT; CDR3aa: CASITGGNQPQHF
j_gene: TRBJ1-1; v_gene: TRBV6-5; abundance: NA; d_gene: NA; CDR3nt: TGTGCCAGCAGTTACTCGGGGGGATCGGACACTGAAGCTTTCTTT; CDR3aa: CASSYSGGSDTEAFF
j_gene: TRBJ2-2; v_gene: TRBV13; abundance: NA; d_gene: NA; CDR3nt: TGTGCCAGCAGACGTTCAGGGGAGATCACACCCGGGGAGCTGTTTTTT; CDR3aa: CASRRSGEITPGELFF
j_gene: TRBJ2-1; v_gene: TRBV27; abundance: NA; d_gene: TRBD2; CDR3nt: TGTGCCAGCAGTGTCGGGGGGGCCATCCTCAATGAGCAGTTCTTC; CDR3aa: CASSVGGAILNEQFF
j_gene: TRBJ2-4; v_gene: TRBV7-2; abundance: NA; d_gene: NA; CDR3nt: TGTGCCAGCAGCTTAATCCAGGGGAAGGTCAAAAACATTCAGTACTTC; CDR3aa: CASSLIQGKVKNIQYF
j_gene: TRBJ2-5; v_gene: TRBV6-5; abundance: NA; d_gene: NA; CDR3nt: TGTGCCAGCAGTCCCTTATTGGCCAACCAAGAGACCCAGTACTTC; CDR3aa: CASSPLLANQETQYF
j_gene: TRBJ2-1; v_gene: TRBV15; abundance: once; d_gene: TRBD2; CDR3nt: TGTGCCACCAGCAGTCCCGGGACTAGCAATGAGCAGTTCTTC; CDR3aa: CATSSPGTSNEQFF